The 15 T cell receptor beta chains below all came from one sample that was sequenced in a study of cytomegalovirus exposure and HLA in healthy donors. Primers: 60 Vbeta forward and 13 Jbeta reverse. Clones were sequenced by immunoSEQ multiplex PCR, and TCRdb holds only the in-frame ones, with some missing. The data contain approximately 140,000 clones, 70% to 85% of them singletons. Sequenced material: PBMCs. The source is a man over 45 in good health and CMV-seronegative.

The CDR3 nucleotides are TGCGCCAGCAGCCAAGATCCACAGGGAGTCCAGCCCCAGCATTTT. Protein product: CASSQDPQGVQPQHF. This chain joins TRBV4-1 and TRBJ1-5, with D possibly TRBD1 on 6 matching bases. CDR1 is MGHRA and CDR2 is YSYEKL in the germline V gene. V was cut by 0 bases and J by 7 bases, with 13 bases left in between. The CDR3 runs to 15 residues.

The chain joins TRBV5-8 to TRBJ2-5; 7 bases agree with TRBD1. The J call could be wrong; TRBJ2-7 is a better fit for the DNA end. CDR3 length equals 15 residues. The germline V gene encodes CDR1 SGHTS and CDR2 YDEGEE. CDR3 residues: CASSLAEDRRDEQYF. CDR3 in DNA: TGTGCCAGCAGCTTGGCCGAGGACAGGCGGGACGAGCAGTACTTC.

This clone turned up a few times. The CDR3: CASSFSSGNTIYF. In DNA, the CDR3 is TGTGCCAGCAGTTTTAGCTCTGGAAACACCATATATTTT. The chain joins TRBV27 to TRBJ1-3, with D hard to call. This CDR3 contains 13 residues. Trimming stripped 3 bases from V and 0 bases from J, with 3 bases between. Germline V CDR1 and CDR2: MNHEY, SMNVEV (reference sequence).

This chain joins TRBV5-4 and TRBJ2-5; 10 bases map to TRBD1. CDR3 length: 15 residues. V was pared by 3 bases and J by 4 bases, with 6 bases of the junction left unmatched. Germline-derived CDR1 and CDR2 are SGHNT and YYREEE (reference sequence). The CDR3 here is CASSWDRGDGETQYF. DNA for the CDR3: TGTGCCAGCAGCTGGGACAGGGGCGACGGAGAGACCCAGTACTTC.

This chain links TRBV5-6 with TRBJ2-7, with TRBD1 identical over 10 bases. J was trimmed by 6 bases and V by 2 bases; bases with no gene match: 2. The CDR3 extends over 13 amino acids. Germline V lookup: CDR1 SGHDT, CDR2 YYEEEE. The CDR3 protein is CASSFGTGVEQYF. CDR3 nucleotide sequence: TGTGCCAGCAGCTTCGGGACAGGGGTCGAGCAGTACTTC.

Notes on this clone: In the same sample, other DNA sequences code for this CDR3. V usage is TRBV4-2 and J usage is TRBJ1-6; no definite D call. The CDR3 is 17 amino acids. Trimming took 0 bases from V and 7 from J, leaving 16 bases between them. CDR1 is LGHNA, CDR2 YNFKEQ, per germline. DNA of the CDR3: TGTGCCAGCAGCCAAGATCTTATCGGGATTCGGAATTCACCCCTCCACTTT. Translated: CASSQDLIGIRNSPLHF.

The gene calls are TRBV5-1 and TRBJ2-3; 9 bases are shared with TRBD2. With 7 bases clipped from V and 0 bases from J, the junction kept 6 bases outside the gene matches. This CDR3 has 15 residues. Germline V lookup: CDR1 SGHRS, CDR2 YFSETQ. Here the CDR3 reads CASDSSGASTDTQYF. The CDR3 coding sequence is TGCGCCAGCGACTCTAGCGGGGCTAGCACAGATACGCAGTATTTT.

The table lists this clone with a count of one. The rearrangement uses TRBV7-2 and TRBJ1-6; 7 positions match TRBD1. The CDR3 spans 15 residues. The germline CDR1 and CDR2 sequences are SGHTA and FQGNSA. The V and J ends lost 7 bases and 7 bases, in that order; junction bases with no gene match: 10. For the CDR3, the DNA is TGTGCCAGCACCCTGTCGGGACAGTTAAATTCACCCCTCCACTTT. It translates to CASTLSGQLNSPLHF. Using reference TRBV7-2 and TRBJ1-6 for the parts outside the CDR3, the full variable domain is GAGVSQSPSNKVTEKGKDVELRCDPISGHTALYWYRQSLGQGLEFLIYFQGNSAPDKSGLPSDRFSAERTGGSVSTLTIQRTQQEDSAVYLCASTLSGQLNSPLHFGNGTRLTVT.

This clone has only one observation. The V and J genes are TRBV13 and TRBJ2-7, with TRBD1 matching 10 bases. The length of the CDR3 is 15 residues. Per the germline V gene, CDR1 is PRHDT and CDR2 is FYEKMQ (reference sequence). With 8 bases clipped from V and 1 base from J, the junction kept 8 bases outside the gene matches. CDR3 loop: CASFIGDRGSYEQYF. The CDR3 DNA reads TGTGCCAGCTTCATAGGGGACAGGGGTTCCTACGAGCAGTACTTC. Full variable domain (rest looked up from reference TRBV13 and TRBJ2-7): AAGVIQSPRHLIKEKRETATLKCYPIPRHDTVYWYQQGPGQDPQFLISFYEKMQSDKGSIPDRFSAQQFSDYHSELNMSSLELGDSALYFCASFIGDRGSYEQYFGPGTRLTVT.

The gene calls are TRBV2 and TRBJ1-4; tentative D call: TRBD1 (5 bases). From germline, CDR1 is SNHLY and CDR2 FYNNEI. V was pared by 7 bases and J by 8 bases, with 20 bases between. The length of the CDR3 is 15 residues. CDR3 in amino acids: CASTRVGPQREKLFF. CDR3 nucleotide sequence: TGTGCCAGCACCAGGGTCGGACCCCAACGCGAAAAACTGTTTTTT.

This chain uses TRBV2 with TRBJ1-6; D call uncertain. Germline CDR1 reads SNHLY; CDR2 reads FYNNEI. With 2 bases removed from V and 7 bases from J, the gap between germline ends came to 15 bases. There are 16 residues in the CDR3. The CDR3 sequence: CASSELGRMGNSPLHF. The DNA of the CDR3 is TGTGCCAGCAGTGAATTAGGGAGGATGGGAAATTCACCCCTCCACTTT. Based on the CDR3 plus reference TRBV2 and TRBJ1-6, the full variable domain is EPEVTQTPSHQVTQMGQEVILRCVPISNHLYFYWYRQILGQKVEFLVSFYNNEISEKSEIFDDQFSVERPDGSNFTLKIRSTKLEDSAMYFCASSELGRMGNSPLHFGNGTRLTVT.

This chain links TRBV5-4 with TRBJ1-1; D remains ambiguous. Trimming shortened V by 0 bases and J by 7 bases, and 7 bases separated the two germline ends. Germline V CDR1 and CDR2: SGHNT, YYREEE (reference sequence). This CDR3 has 12 residues. In DNA, the CDR3 is TGTGCCAGCAGCTTGGTGGGAGGTGAAGCTTTCTTT. This gives the protein CASSLVGGEAFF.

This rearrangement joins TRBV13 to TRBJ2-5; possible D gene TRBD2, 5 bases. Germline CDR1 PRHDT, CDR2 FYEKMQ (reference sequence). CDR3 length: 13 residues. V was clipped by 5 bases and J by 6 bases, with 13 bases between them. In DNA, the CDR3 is TGTGCCAGCAGCCCCCGGGATTCGAAGACCCAGTACTTC. Translation: CASSPRDSKTQYF.

This chain connects TRBV30 to TRBJ1-6; no clear D. The CDR3 consists of 14 residues. Germline V gives CDR1 GTSNPN, CDR2 SVGIG (reference sequence). The V and J ends lost 4 bases and 7 bases respectively, with 14 bases between them. The DNA for the CDR3 is TGTGCCTGGAACAATTGGGGAGGAAATTCACCCCTCCACTTT. The encoded protein is CAWNNWGGNSPLHF.

V and J are TRBV5-8 and TRBJ2-7; D perhaps matches TRBD1 (5 bases). Germline V gene data show CDR1 as SGHTS and CDR2 as YDEGEE. The CDR3 has 16 amino acids. V was shortened by 5 bases and J by 1 base, with 19 bases between the two germline ends. CDR3 loop: CASRRLALQGSYEQYF. CDR3 DNA sequence: TGTGCCAGCAGGCGATTGGCTCTCCAGGGTTCCTACGAGCAGTACTTC.